These T cell receptor beta chains were read from a single sample in a study of cytomegalovirus exposure and HLA in healthy donors. Assay used: immunoSEQ multiplex PCR; TCRdb lists only in-frame clones, some missing. This sample yields around 120,000 clones, of which over 80% are seen a single time; roughly 1.2% belongs to the top ten. Material: PBMCs. Every receptor here comes from a boy between 10 and 17 years old in good health and CMV-seronegative. The CDR3 runs from the conserved cysteine through the conserved F or W. D genes are given only for firm matches. Clone size, where shown, is once, few, many, or a class for clones that have expanded.

d_gene: TRBD1
abundance: .
j_gene: TRBJ2-7
v_gene: TRBV19
CDR3nt: TGTGCCAGTAGTCGGGACAGTTTCGAGCAGTACTTC
CDR3aa: CASSRDSFEQYF

d_gene: TRBD1
abundance: .
j_gene: TRBJ1-2
v_gene: TRBV6-5
CDR3nt: TGTGCCAGCAGTCGGGACAGTCTCTATGGCTACACCTTC
CDR3aa: CASSRDSLYGYTF

d_gene: .
abundance: .
j_gene: TRBJ2-4
v_gene: TRBV18
CDR3nt: TGTGCCAGCTCACGGGGAGAGGGGGAAAGAAGCATTCAGTACTTC
CDR3aa: CASSRGEGERSIQYF

d_gene: TRBD2
abundance: .
j_gene: TRBJ2-3
v_gene: TRBV7-2
CDR3nt: TGTGCCAGCAGCCTCAGAGGGAGGGCCCGTACCAACACAGATACGCAGTATTTT
CDR3aa: CASSLRGRARTNTDTQYF

d_gene: TRBD2
abundance: .
j_gene: TRBJ2-7
v_gene: TRBV30
CDR3nt: TGTGCCTGGAGTGTACCGGGGGGAAGTGAGCAGTACTTC
CDR3aa: CAWSVPGGSEQYF

d_gene: .
abundance: .
j_gene: TRBJ1-2
v_gene: TRBV2
CDR3nt: TGTGCCAGCAGTGTAATTCTGGGGAGGCGCACCTTC
CDR3aa: CASSVILGRRTF

d_gene: TRBD2
abundance: .
j_gene: TRBJ2-7
v_gene: TRBV27
CDR3nt: TGTGCCAGCAGTCCCGTCACTACTAGCGGGAGTAGATACGAGCAGTACTTC
CDR3aa: CASSPVTTSGSRYEQYF

d_gene: .
abundance: few
j_gene: TRBJ2-3
v_gene: TRBV5-4
CDR3nt: TGTGCCAGCAGCAGCCCTCCGGATACGCAGTATTTT
CDR3aa: CASSSPPDTQYF

d_gene: .
abundance: .
j_gene: TRBJ2-7
v_gene: TRBV18
CDR3nt: TGTGCCAGCTCACCAGTCGGTAAGGGGTCCTCCTACGAGCAGTACTTC
CDR3aa: CASSPVGKGSSYEQYF

d_gene: .
abundance: .
j_gene: TRBJ1-3
v_gene: TRBV19
CDR3nt: TGTGCCAGTAGTATAGAACGCGGGGGCCGAGGAAACACCATATATTTT
CDR3aa: CASSIERGGRGNTIYF

d_gene: TRBD1
abundance: .
j_gene: TRBJ2-3
v_gene: TRBV5-6
CDR3nt: TGTGCCAGCACCCGGGACAGGGGCACAGATACGCAGTATTTT
CDR3aa: CASTRDRGTDTQYF

d_gene: TRBD1
abundance: .
j_gene: TRBJ1-3
v_gene: TRBV7-6
CDR3nt: TGTGCCAGCAGCCCGCGGGACAGCTCGTCGGTAGACACCATATATTTT
CDR3aa: CASSPRDSSSVDTIYF

d_gene: .
abundance: .
j_gene: TRBJ2-5
v_gene: TRBV7-9
CDR3nt: TGTGCCAGCAGCTCAAAGGGGTACCAAGAGACCCAGTACTTC
CDR3aa: CASSSKGYQETQYF

d_gene: .
abundance: .
j_gene: TRBJ1-1
v_gene: TRBV19
CDR3nt: TGTGCCAGTTCGTGGAGAGCTGAAGCTTTCTTT
CDR3aa: CASSWRAEAFF

d_gene: TRBD1
abundance: .
j_gene: TRBJ2-7
v_gene: TRBV6-1
CDR3nt: TGTGCCATAAACCGGGACAGGGTCTACGAGCAGTACTTC
CDR3aa: CAINRDRVYEQYF

d_gene: .
abundance: .
j_gene: TRBJ2-3
v_gene: TRBV9
CDR3nt: TGTGCCAGCAGCGATAAGCGGGCTCGCACAGATACGCAGTATTTT
CDR3aa: CASSDKRARTDTQYF

d_gene: .
abundance: few
j_gene: TRBJ2-2
v_gene: TRBV19
CDR3nt: TGTGCCAGTAGTCCATTGGACAGCCCGGGCACCGGGGAGCTGTTTTTT
CDR3aa: CASSPLDSPGTGELFF

d_gene: TRBD2
abundance: .
j_gene: TRBJ2-1
v_gene: TRBV6-5
CDR3nt: TGTGCCAGCAGTCCAGGACTAGCGGCCTACAATGAGCAGTTCTTC
CDR3aa: CASSPGLAAYNEQFF

d_gene: .
abundance: .
j_gene: TRBJ1-1
v_gene: TRBV5-1
CDR3nt: TGCGCCAGCAGCTCCGGTCAGGATAACACTGAAGCTTTCTTT
CDR3aa: CASSSGQDNTEAFF

d_gene: TRBD1
abundance: .
j_gene: TRBJ1-2
v_gene: TRBV5-4
CDR3nt: TGTGCCAGCAGCTTTCAGGGGGCGCACGCCTATGGCTACACCTTC
CDR3aa: CASSFQGAHAYGYTF

d_gene: .
abundance: .
j_gene: TRBJ2-2
v_gene: TRBV29-1
CDR3nt: TGCAGCGTTGAGGAGGGGTCGAACACCGGGGAGCTGTTTTTT
CDR3aa: CSVEEGSNTGELFF

d_gene: .
abundance: .
j_gene: TRBJ1-2
v_gene: TRBV19
CDR3nt: TGTGCCAGTAGTATAGTCACAGGGTCCTATGGCTACACCTTC
CDR3aa: CASSIVTGSYGYTF

d_gene: .
abundance: .
j_gene: TRBJ2-7
v_gene: TRBV19
CDR3nt: TGTGCCAGTAGTAGGGGGCTCGTTTACGAGCAGTACTTC
CDR3aa: CASSRGLVYEQYF

d_gene: .
abundance: .
j_gene: TRBJ2-3
v_gene: TRBV2
CDR3nt: TGTGCCAGCAGGGGGGCGGGAGATACGCAGTATTTT
CDR3aa: CASRGAGDTQYF

d_gene: TRBD2
abundance: .
j_gene: TRBJ2-1
v_gene: TRBV30
CDR3nt: TGTGCCTGGTTGGGACTAGCGGGGGGGGATGAGCAGTTCTTC
CDR3aa: CAWLGLAGGDEQFF

d_gene: .
abundance: .
j_gene: TRBJ1-1
v_gene: TRBV14
CDR3nt: TGTGCCAGCAGCCCGAGCTTGAACACTGAAGCTTTCTTT
CDR3aa: CASSPSLNTEAFF

d_gene: .
abundance: .
j_gene: TRBJ1-6
v_gene: TRBV7-2
CDR3nt: TGTGCCAGCAGCTTAATTCCACTTAGCTCCTATAATTCACCCCTCCACTTT
CDR3aa: CASSLIPLSSYNSPLHF

d_gene: TRBD2
abundance: once
j_gene: TRBJ2-7
v_gene: TRBV4-3
CDR3nt: TGCGCCAGCAGCCCCAGCGGGAGAGAGCAGTACTTC
CDR3aa: CASSPSGREQYF